These T cell receptor beta chains were read from a single sample in a study of type 1 regulatory T cells. TCRdb analysed the reads with MiXCR anew, one entry per CDR3 protein. Among about 42,000 distinct CDR3 sequences listed, roughly an eighth were seen once. No antigens are known for them. Material for sequencing was cultured non-Tr1 T cells, either the whole culture or a sorted T cell fraction (not recorded which). The receptors originated from a human donor in good health. Each CDR3 is given with its conserved first and last residue. Each record gives: V gene, J gene, clone size, D gene, CDR3 length, CDR3 protein, CDR3 DNA. The D gene is left open where the match is weak. Clone size is given for some rows only: seen once, a few or many times, or a class if the clone is expanded.

>TRBV2|TRBJ1-1|NA|NA|13
CASSWGLETEAFF
TGTGCCAGCAGTTGGGGATTGGAAACTGAAGCTTTCTTT
>TRBV5-1|TRBJ1-3|many|TRBD1|15
CASSLAGTAGNTIYF
TGCGCCAGCAGCTTGGCCGGGACAGCCGGAAACACCATATATTTT
>TRBV29-1|TRBJ2-1|many|TRBD2|12
CSVGASGSPGIF
TGCAGCGTTGGGGCTAGCGGGAGCCCGGGGATCTTC
>TRBV24-1|TRBJ2-1|many|TRBD2|21
CATSDPTPGLAGGSSYNEQFF
TGTGCCACCAGTGACCCTACTCCGGGACTAGCGGGGGGCAGCTCCTACAATGAGCAGTTCTTC
>TRBV20-1|TRBJ2-1|many|NA|15
CSARRGGISYNEQFF
TGCAGTGCTAGACGTGGGGGTATCTCCTACAATGAGCAGTTCTTC
>TRBV30|TRBJ1-5|few|NA|12
CAWKGSNQPQHF
TGTGCCTGGAAGGGTAGCAATCAGCCCCAGCATTTT
>TRBV29-1|TRBJ2-1|medium-sized|NA|13
CSVDQTGLNEQFF
TGCAGCGTTGACCAGACTGGTTTGAATGAGCAGTTCTTC
>TRBV5-5|TRBJ2-5|NA|TRBD2|14
CASSLSGRLETQYF
TGTGCCAGCAGTTTGAGCGGGAGACTAGAGACCCAGTACTTC
>TRBV5-1|TRBJ2-7|NA|NA|14
CASSPGIPSYEQYF
TGCGCCAGCAGCCCCGGTATCCCATCCTACGAGCAGTACTTC
>TRBV4-1|TRBJ2-3|many|TRBD1|18
CASSQEKETGYLSDTQYF
TGCGCCAGCAGCCAAGAGAAGGAGACAGGGTACTTATCTGATACGCAGTATTTT
>TRBV7-3|TRBJ2-5|many|NA|14
CASSPSRGAGTQYF
TGTGCCAGCAGCCCATCTCGCGGGGCCGGGACCCAGTACTTC
>TRBV27|TRBJ2-7|medium-sized|TRBD1|17
CASRRTWAGTGWYEQYF
TGTGCCAGCAGGCGAACTTGGGCCGGGACAGGGTGGTACGAGCAGTACTTC
>TRBV27|TRBJ2-7|many|NA|14
CASSFSSGTYEQYF
TGTGCCAGCAGTTTTTCGTCAGGGACTTACGAGCAGTACTTC
>TRBV7-7|TRBJ1-5|many|TRBD1|17
CASTPGQGVNSNQPQHF
TGTGCCTCCACCCCGGGACAGGGGGTTAATAGCAATCAGCCCCAGCATTTT
>TRBV20-1|TRBJ1-4|few|NA|17
CSAREFLGGAPNEKLFF
TGCAGTGCTAGAGAATTCTTGGGGGGGGCTCCTAATGAAAAACTGTTTTTT
>TRBV24-1|TRBJ1-1|NA|NA|12
CATSGPQNPAFF
TGTGCCACCAGTGGCCCACAGAACCCAGCTTTCTTT
>TRBV18|TRBJ2-1|few|TRBD2|15
CASHTGTSGSHEQFF
TGTGCCAGCCATACCGGGACTAGCGGGAGCCATGAGCAGTTCTTC
>TRBV7-2|TRBJ2-1|few|TRBD2|16
CASSREGAGPYNEQFF
TGTGCCAGCAGCCGTGAGGGAGCGGGACCTTACAATGAGCAGTTCTTC
>TRBV20-1|TRBJ2-7|many|TRBD2|17
CSASTPMGSGRSYEQYF
TGCAGTGCTAGCACTCCCATGGGTAGCGGGAGGTCCTACGAGCAGTACTTC
>TRBV20-1|TRBJ2-3|many|TRBD2|15
CSASPGTSASDTQYF
TGCAGTGCGAGCCCCGGGACTAGCGCATCAGATACGCAGTATTTT
>TRBV15|TRBJ2-2|many|NA|17
CATSRDPGGGNTGELFF
TGTGCCACCAGCAGAGACCCAGGGGGGGGGAACACCGGGGAGCTGTTTTTT
>TRBV12-3/TRBV12-4|TRBJ1-5|NA|NA|13
CASMSGGNQPQHF
TGTGCCAGCATGTCTGGGGGCAATCAGCCCCAGCATTTT
>TRBV5-4|TRBJ1-2|few|TRBD1|14
CASSRDSANYGYTF
TGTGCCAGCAGCCGGGACAGCGCTAACTATGGCTACACCTTC
>TRBV7-2|TRBJ2-7|many|TRBD2|16
CASSYVSGTPFYEQYF
TGTGCCAGCAGCTACGTGAGCGGGACTCCTTTCTACGAGCAGTACTTC
>TRBV7-9|TRBJ1-2|many|NA|14
CASSLTGGAYGYTF
TGTGCCAGCAGCTTAACCGGAGGGGCCTATGGCTACACCTTC
>TRBV12-3/TRBV12-4|TRBJ1-4|many|NA|15
CASRRQAATNEKLFF
TGTGCCAGCAGGCGACAGGCTGCAACTAATGAAAAACTGTTTTTT
>TRBV27|TRBJ2-5|NA|NA|14
CASSFSQIQETQYF
TGTGCCAGCAGTTTCTCGCAGATCCAAGAGACCCAGTACTTC
>TRBV4-2|TRBJ1-1|NA|NA|13
CASSQVLRTEAFF
TGTGCCAGCAGCCAAGTGTTACGGACTGAAGCTTTCTTT
>TRBV7-2|TRBJ1-2|many|NA|13
CASSRAGSYGYTF
TGTGCCAGCAGCAGAGCGGGTAGCTATGGCTACACCTTC
>TRBV7-2|TRBJ2-1|many|NA|16
CASSLERTPPGNEQFF
TGTGCCAGCAGCTTAGAGAGGACTCCGCCGGGCAATGAGCAGTTCTTC
>TRBV20-1|TRBJ2-5|many|NA|16
CSANRFGIGYQETQYF
TGCAGTGCTAACAGGTTTGGGATAGGGTACCAAGAGACCCAGTACTTC
>TRBV7-2|TRBJ2-5|few|NA|13
CASSLGVQETQYF
TGTGCCAGCAGCTTAGGCGTCCAAGAGACCCAGTACTTC
>TRBV19|TRBJ2-1|NA|TRBD2|15
CASRKTGGPYNEQFF
TGTGCCAGTAGGAAGACGGGAGGTCCCTACAATGAGCAGTTCTTC
>TRBV18|TRBJ2-7|few|NA|12
CASSPGTYEQYF
TGTGCCAGCTCACCCGGGACCTACGAGCAGTACTTC
>TRBV29-1|TRBJ2-1|few|NA|20
CSVRRGVQRETVGSYNEQFF
TGCAGCGTTAGAAGGGGGGTCCAGCGGGAAACTGTCGGCTCCTACAATGAGCAGTTCTTC
>TRBV7-6|TRBJ2-6|many|NA|16
CASSLRQGAGANVLTF
TGTGCCAGCAGCTTAAGGCAGGGCGCAGGGGCCAACGTCCTGACTTTC
>TRBV5-1|TRBJ1-3|many|NA|13
CASSLGDGNTIYF
TGCGCCAGCAGCTTGGGAGACGGAAACACCATATATTTT
>TRBV20-1|TRBJ1-2|NA|NA|14
CSARPQSQGDGYTF
TGCAGTGCTAGACCCCAAAGTCAAGGCGACGGCTACACCTTC
>TRBV5-4|TRBJ2-7|many|NA|16
CASSLAPTGERHEQYF
TGTGCCAGCAGCTTGGCCCCCACGGGAGAACGCCACGAGCAGTACTTC
>TRBV18|TRBJ2-2|medium-sized|TRBD1|15
CASSQRTGHTGELFF
TGTGCCAGCTCCCAACGGACAGGGCACACCGGGGAGCTGTTTTTT
>TRBV12-3/TRBV12-4|TRBJ1-1|many|NA|13
CASSSGLVSEAFF
TGTGCCAGCAGTTCGGGCTTAGTGTCTGAAGCTTTCTTT
>TRBV28|TRBJ2-3|many|NA|14
CASSGGSSVDTQYF
TGTGCCAGCAGTGGCGGGTCGAGCGTCGATACGCAGTATTTT
>TRBV6-5|TRBJ1-1|NA|NA|13
CASSYSGGTEAFF
TGTGCCAGCAGTTACTCAGGAGGAACTGAAGCTTTCTTT
>TRBV5-6|TRBJ2-5|NA|TRBD2|16
CASSKGLAGVTETQYF
TGTGCCAGCAGCAAAGGACTAGCGGGAGTGACAGAGACCCAGTACTTC
>TRBV20-1|TRBJ1-1|NA|TRBD1|13
CSAGQGARTEAFF
TGCAGTGCTGGACAGGGGGCCAGGACTGAAGCTTTCTTT
>TRBV10-3|TRBJ2-1|many|TRBD2|15
CAISRLAGGPNEQFF
TGTGCCATCAGCCGACTAGCGGGAGGGCCGAATGAGCAGTTCTTC
>TRBV20-1|TRBJ2-7|NA|TRBD2|14
CSATGTSYAYEQYF
TGCAGTGCTACCGGGACTAGCTACGCCTACGAGCAGTACTTC
>TRBV12-3/TRBV12-4|TRBJ1-1|many|NA|14
CASSSRTRGTEAFF
TGTGCCAGCAGTTCAAGGACCCGAGGCACTGAAGCTTTCTTT
>TRBV18|TRBJ1-2|NA|NA|14
CASSPPNSLYGYTF
TGTGCCAGCTCACCACCCAACAGTCTCTATGGCTACACCTTC